Listed below are T cell receptor beta chains from one sample, sequenced in a study of cytomegalovirus exposure and HLA in healthy donors. Method: immunoSEQ multiplex PCR; TCRdb's copy keeps in-frame clones and lacks some. This sample has around 240,000 clones, with 82% found just once. Sequenced input: PBMCs. These receptors all come from a woman between 40 and 50 years old in good health and CMV-seropositive. Both conserved end residues are part of each CDR3. The D gene is left open where the match is weak. Not all rows give a size; the values are once, few, many and, for expanded clones, a class.

size	V	D	J	CDR3	DNA
few	TRBV30	TRBD1	TRBJ2-4	CAWSVTGKDIQYF	TGTGCCTGGAGTGTGACAGGGAAGGACATTCAGTACTTC
NA	TRBV7-9	NA	TRBJ1-1	CASSWGEGRKNTEAFF	TGTGCCAGCAGCTGGGGGGAGGGACGGAAGAACACTGAAGCTTTCTTT
NA	TRBV7-3	NA	TRBJ2-1	CASRRGSYNEQFF	TGTGCCAGCAGGCGGGGATCCTACAATGAGCAGTTCTTC
NA	TRBV27	NA	TRBJ2-3	CASSLGVADTQYF	TGTGCCAGCAGTCTAGGCGTCGCAGATACGCAGTATTTT
once	TRBV2	NA	TRBJ2-7	CASSPAARSMHYEQYF	TGTGCCAGCAGCCCCGCTGCCAGGTCAATGCACTACGAGCAGTACTTC
NA	TRBV5-8	TRBD1	TRBJ1-6	CASSLGDRENSPLHF	TGTGCCAGCAGCTTGGGGGACAGGGAAAATTCACCCCTCCACTTT
NA	TRBV7-2	NA	TRBJ1-1	CASRFAQGRTEAFF	TGTGCCAGCAGGTTCGCCCAGGGGCGGACTGAAGCTTTCTTT
NA	TRBV6-5	TRBD2	TRBJ2-5	CASSYTRGGGQETQYF	TGTGCCAGCAGTTACACCCGCGGGGGGGGTCAAGAGACCCAGTACTTC
NA	TRBV10-1	TRBD1	TRBJ1-1	CASSPGQGEAFF	TGCGCCAGCAGCCCGGGACAGGGCGAAGCTTTCTTT
NA	TRBV28	NA	TRBJ1-2	CASSLGARAYGYTF	TGTGCCAGCAGTTTAGGGGCCAGGGCCTATGGCTACACCTTC
NA	TRBV2	TRBD2	TRBJ2-1	CASCEWSSGSGEQFF	TGTGCCAGCTGTGAATGGTCTAGCGGGAGTGGTGAGCAGTTCTTC
once	TRBV6-5	TRBD1	TRBJ2-2	CASSYLGTGATGELFF	TGTGCCAGCAGTTACCTGGGGACAGGGGCCACCGGGGAGCTGTTTTTT
NA	TRBV11-1	NA	TRBJ1-5	CASSLGRDSNQPQHF	TGTGCCAGCAGCTTAGGGCGGGATAGCAATCAGCCCCAGCATTTT
NA	TRBV7-8	TRBD1	TRBJ1-3	CASSPRGQGAFSGNTIYF	TGTGCCAGCAGCCCAAGAGGACAGGGGGCTTTTTCTGGAAACACCATATATTTT
once	TRBV13	NA	TRBJ2-3	CASRPGTDTQYF	TGTGCCAGCAGGCCGGGCACAGATACGCAGTATTTT
few	TRBV4-2	NA	TRBJ2-1	CASSQGIRLVDEQFF	TGTGCCAGCAGCCAAGGGATCAGACTAGTCGATGAGCAGTTCTTC
NA	TRBV28	TRBD1	TRBJ1-1	CANRQGEKDTEAFF	TGTGCCAATAGACAGGGGGAAAAAGACACTGAAGCTTTCTTT
NA	TRBV9	NA	TRBJ2-5	CASSVDGGEETQYF	TGTGCCAGCAGCGTAGATGGCGGTGAAGAGACCCAGTACTTC
NA	TRBV2	NA	TRBJ2-3	CASGVVQSSTDTQYF	TGTGCCAGCGGCGTCGTACAGTCTAGCACAGATACGCAGTATTTT
NA	TRBV4-3	NA	TRBJ1-6	CASSQDGGYNSPLHF	TGCGCCAGCAGCCAAGATGGGGGGTATAATTCACCCCTCCACTTT
NA	TRBV4-1	NA	TRBJ1-4	CASSQGVGLGGALGEKLFF	TGCGCCAGCAGCCAAGGGGTTGGTCTCGGGGGGGCATTGGGTGAAAAACTGTTTTTT
NA	TRBV18	TRBD1	TRBJ2-3	CASSSAQGATDTQYF	TGTGCCAGCTCATCCGCGCAGGGGGCTACAGATACGCAGTATTTT
NA	TRBV5-5	NA	TRBJ1-2	CASSSQGRGGYTF	TGTGCCAGCAGCTCTCAGGGAAGGGGTGGCTACACCTTC
once	TRBV2	TRBD2	TRBJ2-7	CASSERREAGEQYF	TGTGCCAGCAGTGAAAGGCGGGAGGCCGGCGAGCAGTACTTC
NA	TRBV11-3	TRBD1	TRBJ2-5	CASSDRDRGRGETQYF	TGTGCCAGCAGCGACAGGGACAGGGGGCGCGGGGAGACCCAGTACTTC
NA	TRBV6-1	NA	TRBJ1-4	CASSESVGVGANEKLFF	TGTGCCAGCAGTGAATCAGTCGGGGTTGGGGCTAATGAAAAACTGTTTTTT
NA	TRBV4-1	NA	TRBJ2-3	CASSQDRDTQYF	TGCGCCAGCAGCCAAGATCGAGATACGCAGTATTTT
NA	TRBV30	TRBD1	TRBJ1-6	CAWDREGSPLHF	TGTGCCTGGGACAGGGAAGGTTCACCCCTCCACTTT
NA	TRBV29-1	NA	TRBJ2-7	CSVEVPQGKTYEQYF	TGCAGCGTTGAAGTTCCACAGGGAAAAACCTACGAGCAGTACTTC
NA	TRBV6-5	NA	TRBJ1-1	CASSYSKGANTEAFF	TGTGCCAGCAGTTACTCGAAAGGGGCGAACACTGAAGCTTTCTTT
NA	TRBV4-3	NA	TRBJ2-2	CASSSPRRGRVGELFF	TGCGCCAGCAGCTCCCCCCGGAGGGGGCGCGTCGGGGAGCTGTTTTTT
NA	TRBV27	NA	TRBJ1-2	CASSLAGLYGYTF	TGTGCCAGCAGTTTGGCGGGTCTTTATGGCTACACCTTC
NA	TRBV6-1	NA	TRBJ1-2	CATYNNYGYTF	TGTGCCACCTATAATAACTATGGCTACACCTTC
NA	TRBV11-3	TRBD2	TRBJ2-1	CASSSTGGGRHEQFF	TGTGCCAGCAGCAGCACGGGGGGAGGGAGGCATGAGCAGTTCTTC
few	TRBV4-3	NA	TRBJ1-1	CASSQEGRTEAFF	TGCGCCAGCAGCCAAGAAGGGAGGACTGAAGCTTTCTTT
NA	TRBV7-2	TRBD1	TRBJ2-7	CASSSDRGRYEQYF	TGTGCCAGCAGCTCGGACAGGGGGCGATACGAGCAGTACTTC
few	TRBV7-9	TRBD1	TRBJ1-6	CASSLAGQGNNSPLHF	TGTGCCAGCAGCTTAGCGGGACAGGGGAATAATTCACCCCTCCACTTT
NA	TRBV4-1	NA	TRBJ2-7	CASSQVPQGREQYF	TGCGCCAGCAGCCAAGTCCCCCAAGGCAGGGAGCAGTACTTC
NA	TRBV5-1	TRBD1	TRBJ2-7	CASSLGTGFNEQYF	TGCGCCAGCAGCTTAGGGACAGGCTTTAACGAGCAGTACTTC
NA	TRBV6-6	NA	TRBJ2-3	CASSYSNSRTDTQYF	TGTGCCAGCAGTTACTCGAACAGCCGCACAGATACGCAGTATTTT
NA	TRBV4-3	TRBD1	TRBJ2-5	CASSQNAGRQGYF	TGCGCCAGCAGCCAAAACGCCGGGCGACAGGGGTACTTC
NA	TRBV2	NA	TRBJ1-1	CASRADRLNTEAFF	TGTGCCAGCAGGGCCGACAGGTTGAACACTGAAGCTTTCTTT
NA	TRBV6-6	NA	TRBJ1-4	CASTTGQGGEKLFF	TGTGCCAGCACCACCGGGCAGGGAGGGGAAAAACTGTTTTTT
NA	TRBV29-1	NA	TRBJ1-2	CSVGVESYGYTF	TGCAGCGTTGGCGTGGAGTCCTATGGCTACACCTTC
NA	TRBV9	NA	TRBJ2-4	CASSVGWVTEGAKNIQYF	TGTGCCAGCAGCGTAGGATGGGTGACCGAGGGAGCCAAAAACATTCAGTACTTC
NA	TRBV7-2	TRBD1	TRBJ1-6	CASSPEGALNNSPLHF	TGTGCCAGCAGCCCGGAGGGGGCGCTGAATAATTCACCCCTCCACTTT
NA	TRBV7-7	TRBD2	TRBJ2-2	CASSLGGLVNTGELFF	TGTGCTAGCAGCTTAGGTGGACTAGTGAACACCGGGGAGCTGTTTTTT
NA	TRBV5-1	TRBD2	TRBJ2-5	CASSLERDKTQYF	TGCGCCAGCAGCTTGGAGCGGGATAAGACCCAGTACTTC
NA	TRBV13	NA	TRBJ2-1	CASSLGSGGSSYNEQFF	TGTGCCAGCAGCTTAGGCAGTGGGGGCTCGTCCTACAATGAGCAGTTCTTC
NA	TRBV4-2	NA	TRBJ1-2	CASSQLNAGTYGYTF	TGTGCCAGCAGCCAACTTAATGCAGGAACGTATGGCTACACCTTC
NA	TRBV19	TRBD1	TRBJ1-5	CASKTGYNQPQHF	TGTGCCAGTAAGACAGGGTACAATCAGCCCCAGCATTTT
NA	TRBV14	NA	TRBJ1-6	CASSQGQGINSPLHF	TGTGCCAGCAGCCAAGGGCAGGGCATCAATTCACCCCTCCACTTT
NA	TRBV9	NA	TRBJ1-1	CASSFTVNTEAFF	TGTGCCAGCAGCTTTACAGTGAACACTGAAGCTTTCTTT
few	TRBV6-5	NA	TRBJ1-1	CASTRGGYTEAFF	TGTGCCAGCACCCGGGGGGGTTATACTGAAGCTTTCTTT
once	TRBV6-9	TRBD1	TRBJ2-1	CALRGTGYNEQFF	TGTGCGCTGAGGGGGACAGGTTACAATGAGCAGTTCTTC
NA	TRBV19	TRBD1	TRBJ1-1	CASRADRENTEAFF	TGTGCCAGTAGGGCCGACAGGGAGAACACTGAAGCTTTCTTT
NA	TRBV7-9	TRBD1	TRBJ2-7	CSSEDRVGYEQYF	TGTTCCAGCGAGGACAGGGTAGGTTACGAGCAGTACTTC